One sample yielded the 23 T cell receptor beta chains listed below, sequenced in a study of T cell responses to AZD1222 COVID-19 vaccine. TCRdb's table, derived via immunoSEQ multiplex PCR, lists solely in-frame clones and lacks some. This table has some 120,000 clones, 84% appearing once. Source: peripheral blood, taken 28 days after the second AZD1222 dose. The receptor source for this set is an adult who received the AZD1222 COVID-19 vaccine.

The V call is TRBV5-4, the J call TRBJ1-1; D is unresolved. The germline V gene encodes CDR1 SGHNT and CDR2 YYREEE (reference sequence). The CDR3 extends over 15 amino acids. V lost 5 bases and J lost 1, with 15 bases in between. CDR3 coding DNA: TGTGCCAGCAGGGCCCCGGGCCTTGAGAACACTGAAGCTTTCTTT. Protein sequence: CASRAPGLENTEAFF.

This chain uses TRBV19 with TRBJ1-5; D might be TRBD1 (6 bases). The V gene lost 3 bases and the J gene lost 1 base, with 22 bases spanning the gap. The CDR3 is made up of 19 amino acids. CDR1 is LNHDA and CDR2 is SQIVND in the germline V gene (reference sequence). Here the CDR3 reads CASSIRDTSRAWSNQPQHF. The CDR3 DNA reads as TGTGCCAGTAGTATTCGGGACACCTCCCGCGCATGGAGCAATCAGCCCCAGCATTTT.

This clone was seen once. The V call is TRBV5-4, the J call TRBJ1-1; D is unclear. The length of the CDR3 is 17 residues. V dropped 6 bases and J dropped 1 base, with 22 bases sitting between them. Germline lookup yields CDR1 SGHNT and CDR2 YYREEE (reference sequence). CDR3 DNA: TGTGCCAGCACCACCCGCCGGCACCTATTTCGGAACACTGAAGCTTTCTTT. It codes for CASTTRRHLFRNTEAFF.

The chain uses TRBV4-3 and TRBJ2-5; D is uncertain. The CDR3 loop spans 14 amino acids. Deletions cut 0 bases from V and 5 bases from J, with 10 bases between. The germline CDR1 and CDR2 sequences are LGHNA and YSLEER. DNA for the CDR3: TGCGCCAGCAGCCAAGATGCAGGAGTCGAGACCCAGTACTTC. Translation: CASSQDAGVETQYF.

The chain carries TRBV13 and TRBJ2-3; the match to TRBD2 covers 12 bases. CDR1 and CDR2 from the germline V gene are PRHDT and FYEKMQ (reference sequence). Germline trimming cut 8 bases from V and 2 bases from J; bases unmatched to any gene: 8. This CDR3 contains 16 residues. CDR3 nucleotide sequence: TGTGCCAGCGGGCGGACTAGCGGGGCTTTCACAGATACGCAGTATTTT. Its translation is CASGRTSGAFTDTQYF.

J is TRBJ1-6 and V is TRBV3-1 (or the pseudogene TRBV3-2), with D perhaps TRBD1 (5 bases). The V end lost 6 bases, the J end lost 3 bases, and 12 bases lay between the germline ends. Germline V gene lookup returns CDR1 LGHDT and CDR2 YNNKEL (reference sequence). The CDR3 is 15 residues long. DNA of the CDR3: TGTGCCAGCAGACAGGCTAGGGGCTATAATTCACCCCTCCACTTT. This encodes CASRQARGYNSPLHF.

This CDR3 reads CASRHSLGSGNTIYF. CDR3 in DNA: TGTGCCAGCAGACACAGCTTGGGGTCTGGAAACACCATATATTTT. The chain employs TRBV13 and TRBJ1-3; D unresolved. Trimming removed 6 bases from V and 1 base from J, with 13 bases in between. The CDR3 totals 15 residues. Germline V gene sequence: CDR1 PRHDT, CDR2 FYEKMQ (reference sequence).

In its sample, this clone was seen a few times. V usage is TRBV6-4 and J usage is TRBJ1-2; D gene ambiguous. With 3 bases removed from V and 8 bases from J, the gap between germline ends came to 4 bases. From germline, CDR1 is MRHNA and CDR2 SNTAGT. The CDR3 runs 10 residues. CDR3 protein: CASSEGGYTF. The CDR3 region has the DNA TGTGCCAGCAGTGAGGGAGGCTACACCTTC.

By proportion, this clone is medium-sized. This same CDR3 is encoded by further DNA sequences in the sample. This sequence joins TRBV27 and TRBJ2-7; D call uncertain. CDR3 length: 12 amino acids. Between the trimmed V and J ends, which lost 5 bases and 2 bases, there was a span of 7 bases. Looked up from germline, CDR1 is MNHEY and CDR2 is SMNVEV (reference sequence). CDR3 DNA: TGTGCCAGCAGTCCCCATCCCTACGAGCAGTACTTC. It encodes CASSPHPYEQYF.

The chain links TRBV2 to TRBJ1-1; unclear D gene. This CDR3 has 14 amino acids. CDR1 is SNHLY, CDR2 FYNNEI, per germline. Trimming shortened V by 4 bases and J by 4 bases, and 13 bases separated the two germline ends. The chain's CDR3 is CASSAEGGSTEAFF. The CDR3 coding sequence is TGTGCCAGCAGTGCAGAGGGCGGGAGCACTGAAGCTTTCTTT.

The chain joins TRBV7-3 to TRBJ2-5; no firm D call. V lost 5 bases and J 5 bases, leaving 9 bases between the germline ends. CDR1 and CDR2 from the germline V gene are SGHTA and FQGTGA. The CDR3 extends over 12 amino acids. CDR3 nucleotide sequence: TGTGCCAGCAGCACGGACGGGGAGACCCAGTACTTC. Its translation: CASSTDGETQYF.

The V call is TRBV4-3, the J call TRBJ1-1; D uncertain. The CDR3 totals 14 residues. V was clipped by 1 base and J by 1 base, with 7 bases between them. Per the germline V gene, CDR1 is LGHNA and CDR2 is YSLEER. Here the CDR3 reads CASSQVEGNTEAFF. The CDR3 nucleotides read TGCGCCAGCAGCCAAGTTGAAGGGAACACTGAAGCTTTCTTT.

This rearrangement joins TRBV20-1 to TRBJ1-5; no firm D call. Germline V CDR1 and CDR2: DFQATT, SNEGSKA (reference sequence). The ends were cut back, 5 bases at V and 7 bases at J, with 9 bases in the middle. This CDR3 has 11 amino acids. CDR3 nucleotides: TGCAGTGCTGGAGGAGAACAGCCCCAGCATTTT. This sequence encodes CSAGGEQPQHF.

J is TRBJ2-1 and V is TRBV7-2, with 7 nucleotides matching TRBD2. Losses at the gene ends were 5 bases for V and 4 bases for J; bases not matched to a gene: 11. The germline CDR1 and CDR2 sequences are SGHTA and FQGNSA. CDR3 length: 16 residues. The CDR3 DNA reads TGTGCCAGCAGCCTAGGGCCTAGCGGAGTATACAATGAGCAGTTCTTC. It codes for CASSLGPSGVYNEQFF.

The V call is TRBV5-1, the J call TRBJ1-1; D is possibly TRBD1 (5 bases). In germline, CDR1 is SGHRS, CDR2 YFSETQ. Between the trimmed V and J ends, which lost 0 bases and 3 bases, there was a span of 12 bases. The length of the CDR3 is 15 residues. CDR3: CASSLGWGGHTEAFF. CDR3 DNA: TGCGCCAGCAGCTTGGGGTGGGGCGGCCACACTGAAGCTTTCTTT.

The chain links TRBV7-2 to TRBJ2-1, with D uncertain. Germline assignment: CDR1 SGHTA and CDR2 FQGNSA. The germline V and J ends were trimmed by 4 bases and 7 bases, with 11 bases remaining between them. The CDR3 spans 13 residues. CDR3 amino acids: CASSSVGWNEQFF. CDR3 bases: TGTGCCAGCAGCTCGGTGGGTTGGAATGAGCAGTTCTTC.

The gene calls are TRBV15 and TRBJ2-1; 13 positions agree with TRBD2. Germline loops: CDR1 LNHNV, CDR2 YYDKDF (reference sequence). The CDR3 length is 16 residues. V lost 5 bases and J lost 4; bases outside the gene matches: 5. The CDR3 bases are TGTGCCACCAGCCGGGGACTAGCGGGGAAATACAATGAGCAGTTCTTC. Protein product: CATSRGLAGKYNEQFF.

The gene calls are TRBV6-2 or TRBV6-3 and TRBJ2-7, with 11 positions matching TRBD2. Germline values: CDR1 MNHEY, CDR2 SVGEGT. The CDR3 sequence is 18 residues long. V dropped 2 bases and J dropped 1; count of bases not matched to a gene: 10. CDR3 protein: CASSYPGLAALGSYEQYF. CDR3 DNA sequence: TGTGCCAGCAGTTACCCGGGACTAGCGGCGCTGGGTTCCTACGAGCAGTACTTC.

The chain has TRBV6-5 and TRBJ1-1; perhaps TRBD1 as D (5 bases). Trimming pared 7 bases from V and 0 bases from J, leaving 9 bases between. CDR3 length: 13 amino acids. Germline loops: CDR1 MNHEY, CDR2 SVGAGI. CDR3 loop: CASTWGMNTEAFF. The CDR3 DNA follows: TGTGCCAGCACATGGGGGATGAACACTGAAGCTTTCTTT.

The chain has TRBV9 and TRBJ2-7; D may be TRBD1 (5 bases). V dropped 3 bases and J dropped 3 bases, with 16 bases sitting between them. Germline CDR1 is SGDLS and CDR2 is YYNGEE. The CDR3 covers 15 residues. The CDR3 nucleotides read TGTGCCAGCAGCGAAGGGGATTCACAATACTACGAGCAGTACTTC. Residues: CASSEGDSQYYEQYF.

The V call is TRBV29-1, the J call TRBJ1-4, with a possible D match to TRBD1 (6 bases). CDR1 SQVTM and CDR2 ANQGSEA come from the germline V gene. This CDR3 region has 13 residues. The V and J ends lost 4 bases and 8 bases respectively, with 14 bases between them. This chain's CDR3 is CSVVLDSSEKLFF. The CDR3 DNA follows: TGCAGCGTTGTATTGGACAGCTCCGAAAAACTGTTTTTT.

The rearrangement joins TRBV6-5 to TRBJ2-2; no definite D call. Trimming stripped 2 bases from V and 2 bases from J, with 6 bases between. The CDR3 totals 14 residues. Per germline, CDR1 MNHEY and CDR2 SVGAGI. The CDR3 DNA is TGTGCCAGCAGTTACGGGGTAAACACCGGGGAGCTGTTTTTT. Protein sequence: CASSYGVNTGELFF.

The gene calls are TRBV29-1 and TRBJ1-3; D unclear. In germline, CDR1 is SQVTM, CDR2 ANQGSEA. This CDR3 region has 13 residues. V was trimmed by 4 bases and J by 7 bases, leaving 14 bases between them. The CDR3 here is CSVAQGSGNTIYF. In DNA, the CDR3 is TGCAGCGTTGCTCAAGGGTCGGGGAACACCATATATTTT.